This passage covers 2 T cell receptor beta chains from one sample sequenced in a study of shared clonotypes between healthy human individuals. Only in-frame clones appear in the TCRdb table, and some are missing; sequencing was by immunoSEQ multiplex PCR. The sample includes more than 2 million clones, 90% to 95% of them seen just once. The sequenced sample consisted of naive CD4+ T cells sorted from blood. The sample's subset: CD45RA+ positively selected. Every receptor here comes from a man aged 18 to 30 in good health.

DNA for the CDR3: TGTGCCAGCTCACCACCGGGGCAGTCTGGAAACACCATATATTTT. Amino acid sequence: CASSPPGQSGNTIYF. J is TRBJ1-3 and V is TRBV18, with a tentative D call TRBD1 (5 bases). This CDR3 has 15 residues. Looked up from germline, CDR1 is KGHSH and CDR2 is LQKENI. V lost 0 bases to trimming and J lost 1 base, with 7 bases between them.

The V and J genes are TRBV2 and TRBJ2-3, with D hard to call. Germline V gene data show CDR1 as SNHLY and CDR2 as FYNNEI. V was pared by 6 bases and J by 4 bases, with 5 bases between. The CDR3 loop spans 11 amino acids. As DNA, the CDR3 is TGTGCCAGCAGCTACTCAGATACGCAGTATTTT. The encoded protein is CASSYSDTQYF.